A selection of T cell receptor beta chains follows, all from one sample in a study of blood T cell repertoires in COVID-19. Produced via immunoSEQ multiplex PCR; TCRdb's table is partial and in-frame only. In the table there are 83,000 or so clones, approximately 82% of which are singletons. What was sequenced was peripheral blood. These receptors all stem from a human donor in a cohort sampled during active COVID-19. The CDR3 runs from the conserved cysteine through the conserved F or W. D genes are given only for firm matches. The size field is filled for only some rows; it gives once, few, many or a size class.

clone_size j_call cdr3_length v_call d_call cdr3_aa cdr3_nt
. TRBJ1-1 13 TRBV18 . CASLREGQTEAFF TGTGCCAGCTTGAGGGAGGGGCAGACTGAAGCTTTCTTT
. TRBJ1-5 13 TRBV5-4 . CASSPDRDQPQHF TGTGCCAGCAGCCCCGACAGAGATCAGCCCCAGCATTTT
. TRBJ1-6 15 TRBV6-5 TRBD1 CASTSHRDRHSPLHF TGTGCCAGCACCTCGCACCGGGACAGGCATTCACCCCTCCACTTT
. TRBJ2-3 15 TRBV5-1 . CASSLAGRRTDTQYF TGCGCCAGCAGCTTAGCGGGCCGCCGCACAGATACGCAGTATTTT
few TRBJ1-3 14 TRBV7-9 . CASSLGAPGNTIYF TGTGCCAGCAGCTTGGGGGCGCCTGGAAACACCATATATTTT
. TRBJ1-1 12 TRBV7-2 . CASSLSRDKAFF TGTGCCAGCAGCTTATCCCGGGACAAAGCTTTCTTT
. TRBJ1-5 15 TRBV4-1 . CASSQVEAGGQPQHF TGCGCCAGCAGCCAAGTGGAGGCGGGGGGTCAGCCCCAGCATTTT
. TRBJ2-2 16 TRBV5-8 TRBD1 CASSLSGTGNTGELFF TGTGCCAGCAGCCTCTCCGGGACAGGGAACACCGGGGAGCTGTTTTTT
. TRBJ2-5 14 TRBV9 . CASSAQGGRETQYF TGTGCCAGCAGCGCACAGGGGGGGAGGGAGACCCAGTACTTC
once TRBJ1-6 15 TRBV5-1 . CASSLDRAGNSPLHF TGCGCCAGCAGCTTGGACAGGGCAGGCAATTCACCCCTCCACTTT
. TRBJ1-2 16 TRBV2 TRBD1 CASSESWTGGPSGYTF TGTGCCAGCAGTGAATCTTGGACAGGGGGCCCGAGTGGCTACACCTTC
. TRBJ2-3 15 TRBV6-4 . CASSEQGGGTDTQYF TGTGCCAGCAGTGAACAGGGTGGGGGCACAGATACGCAGTATTTT
many TRBJ2-7 15 TRBV19 . CASSTIGQTNYEQYF TGTGCCAGTAGTACAATCGGACAAACGAACTACGAGCAGTACTTC
. TRBJ1-4 16 TRBV2 . CASSEFGLATNEKLFF TGTGCCAGCAGTGAATTCGGGTTAGCGACTAATGAAAAACTGTTTTTT
. TRBJ2-7 13 TRBV14 . CASSQDRQAEQYF TGTGCCAGCAGCCAAGACCGACAGGCAGAGCAGTACTTC
. TRBJ2-2 14 TRBV7-6 . CASSARGGTGELFF TGTGCCAGCAGCGCCCGGGGAGGTACCGGGGAGCTGTTTTTT
. TRBJ2-2 16 TRBV5-1 . CASSVSEGVGSGELFF TGCGCCAGCAGCGTGTCCGAAGGGGTTGGGTCCGGGGAGCTGTTTTTT
. TRBJ1-2 12 TRBV30 . CAWSVTRNGYTF TGTGCCTGGAGTGTGACACGCAATGGCTACACCTTC
. TRBJ1-1 13 TRBV7-6 . CASRFSGNTEAFF TGTGCCAGCAGGTTCAGTGGGAACACTGAAGCTTTCTTT
few TRBJ2-3 13 TRBV6-4 . CASSVYTGDTQYF TGTGCCAGCAGTGTCTACACAGGGGATACGCAGTATTTT
once TRBJ1-1 15 TRBV7-9 . CASSPGQSQDTEAFF TGTGCCAGCAGCCCTGGACAGAGCCAAGACACTGAAGCTTTCTTT
many TRBJ2-2 14 TRBV10-2 . CASKEDQNTGELFF TGCGCCAGCAAGGAGGACCAGAACACCGGGGAGCTGTTTTTT
medium-sized TRBJ1-1 12 TRBV5-5 . CASSLTDTEAFF TGTGCCAGCAGCTTGACGGACACTGAAGCTTTCTTT
. TRBJ2-4 12 TRBV28 . CASVSWGDIQYF TGTGCCAGTGTTTCGTGGGGGGACATTCAGTACTTC
. TRBJ2-7 15 TRBV6-1 TRBD2 CASSEMRGASYEQYF TGTGCCAGCAGTGAAATGCGGGGGGCCTCCTACGAGCAGTACTTC
. TRBJ1-5 16 TRBV4-2 TRBD1 CASSQDGTGSNQPQHF TGTGCCAGCAGCCAAGATGGGACAGGATCGAATCAGCCCCAGCATTTT
. TRBJ2-2 16 TRBV5-6 . CASSNGWARGTGELFF TGTGCCAGCAGCAATGGGTGGGCCCGGGGGACCGGGGAGCTGTTTTTT
. TRBJ2-7 14 TRBV18 . CASSPRRMPYEQYF TGTGCCAGCTCACCGAGGAGGATGCCCTACGAGCAGTACTTC
. TRBJ1-5 12 TRBV29-1 TRBD1 CSVTGKDQPQHF TGCAGCGTGACAGGGAAGGATCAGCCCCAGCATTTT
. TRBJ2-7 14 TRBV27 TRBD1 CASSSGQGSDEQYF TGTGCCAGCAGTTCGGGACAGGGGTCGGACGAGCAGTACTTC
. TRBJ1-5 15 TRBV12-5 . CASGPPGNSNQPQHF TGTGCTAGTGGCCCTCCGGGTAATAGCAATCAGCCCCAGCATTTT